This TCR beta chain was documented in a study of T-cell reconstitution after alpha-beta-depleted transplantation in children. Unique molecular identifiers were incorporated during preparation of the TCRbeta library. MiXCR, run by TCRdb on the PCR reads, gives a single entry per CDR3 protein. This table holds about 400,000 distinct CDR3 sequences, about a fifth found once. J was trimmed by 7 bases and V by 3 bases; bases with no gene match: 10. The germline CDR1 and CDR2 sequences are DFQATT and SNEGSKA (reference sequence). The CDR3 has 15 amino acids. This clonotype was counted a few times. The receptor comes from a human donor who donated a stem cell graft to a child with acute myeloid leukemia. The V gene is TRBV20-1, the J gene TRBJ2-5, with 11 bases matching TRBD1. This specimen consisted of PBMCs from the stem cell graft donor, obtained from the stem cell graft. The CDR3 DNA reads TGCAGTGCTAGTCGGACAGGGGGCGCAGGAGTGACCCAGTACTTC. It codes for CSASRTGGAGVTQYF.